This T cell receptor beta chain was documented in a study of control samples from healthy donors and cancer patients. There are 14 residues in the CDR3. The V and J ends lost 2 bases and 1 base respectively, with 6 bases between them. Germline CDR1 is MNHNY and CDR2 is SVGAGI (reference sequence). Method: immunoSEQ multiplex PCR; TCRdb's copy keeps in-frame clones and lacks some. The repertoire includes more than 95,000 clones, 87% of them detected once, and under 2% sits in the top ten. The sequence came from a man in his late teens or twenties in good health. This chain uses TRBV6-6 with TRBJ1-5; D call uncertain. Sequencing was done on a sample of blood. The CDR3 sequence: CASSYTESNQPQHF. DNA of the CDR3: TGTGCCAGCAGTTACACTGAAAGCAATCAGCCCCAGCATTTT.